The source of this TCR beta chain is a study of tumor and adjacent non-tumor tissue in lung cancer. Study context: On average, productive TCRbeta reads reached about 4.2 million per sample.

The CDR3 has 16 amino acids. Germline CDR1 MGHRA, CDR2 YSYEKL. TCRbeta libraries were built with three rounds of nested PCR, modified from ARM-PCR. MiXCR was run by TCRdb on the multiplex PCR reads, yielding one entry per CDR3 protein. The sample records 85,000 to 130,000 distinct CDR3 sequences, about 60% being singletons. This sample's RNA came from whole unsorted tissue. This non-tumor lung sample came from over 3 cm beyond the tumor edge. To note about this clonotype: A junction end diverges from the germline sequence, so it may reflect a read error.

The sequencing sample was made of distant non-tumor lung tissue. The rearrangement uses TRBV4-1 and TRBJ2-1, with D perhaps matching TRBD2 (6 bases). The receptor was isolated from a man aged 25 to 40 with non-small cell lung cancer. CDR3 DNA sequence: TGCGCCAACAGCCAAGATTCGGGGAGGAAGTATAATGAGCAGTTCTTC. This translates into CANSQDSGRKYNEQFF.